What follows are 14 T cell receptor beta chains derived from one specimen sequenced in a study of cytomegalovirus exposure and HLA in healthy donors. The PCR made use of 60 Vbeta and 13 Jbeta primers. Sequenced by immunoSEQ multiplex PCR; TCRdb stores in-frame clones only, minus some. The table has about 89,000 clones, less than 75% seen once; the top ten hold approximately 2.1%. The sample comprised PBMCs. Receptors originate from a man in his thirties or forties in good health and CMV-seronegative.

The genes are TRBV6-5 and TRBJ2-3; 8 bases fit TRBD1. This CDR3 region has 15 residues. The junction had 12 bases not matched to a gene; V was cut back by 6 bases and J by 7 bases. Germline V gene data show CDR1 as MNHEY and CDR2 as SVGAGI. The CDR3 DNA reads TGTGCCAGCAGACTCCCGGGGACAGGAGTAAATACGCAGTATTTT. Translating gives CASRLPGTGVNTQYF.

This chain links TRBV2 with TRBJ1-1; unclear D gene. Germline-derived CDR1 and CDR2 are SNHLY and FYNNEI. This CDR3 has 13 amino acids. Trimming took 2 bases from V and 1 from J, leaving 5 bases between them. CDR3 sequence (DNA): TGTGCCAGCAGTGAAATGGCGAACACTGAAGCTTTCTTT. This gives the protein CASSEMANTEAFF.

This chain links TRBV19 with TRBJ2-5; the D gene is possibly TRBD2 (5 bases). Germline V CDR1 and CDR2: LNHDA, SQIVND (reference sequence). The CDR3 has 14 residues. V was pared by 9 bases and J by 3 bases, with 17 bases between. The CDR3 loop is CASGAGTLEETQYF. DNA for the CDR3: TGTGCCAGCGGCGCGGGCACGCTAGAAGAGACCCAGTACTTC.

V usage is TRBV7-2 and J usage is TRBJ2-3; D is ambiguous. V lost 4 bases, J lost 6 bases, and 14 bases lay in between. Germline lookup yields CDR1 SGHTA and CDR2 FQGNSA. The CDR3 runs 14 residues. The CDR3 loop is CASSSTLLADTQYF. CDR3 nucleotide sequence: TGTGCCAGCAGCTCTACCCTTCTCGCGGATACGCAGTATTTT.

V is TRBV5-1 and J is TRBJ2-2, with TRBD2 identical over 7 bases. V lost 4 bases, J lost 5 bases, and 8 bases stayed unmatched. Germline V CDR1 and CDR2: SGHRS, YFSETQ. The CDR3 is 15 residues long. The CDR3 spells CASSTMTSLTGELFF. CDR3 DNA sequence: TGCGCCAGCAGCACGATGACTAGCTTGACCGGGGAGCTGTTTTTT.

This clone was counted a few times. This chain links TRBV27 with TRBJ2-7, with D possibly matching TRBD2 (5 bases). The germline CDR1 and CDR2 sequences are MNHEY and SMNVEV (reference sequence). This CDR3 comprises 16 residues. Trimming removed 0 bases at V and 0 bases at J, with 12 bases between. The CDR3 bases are TGTGCCAGCAGTTTATCCCATCCCACTAGCTCCTACGAGCAGTACTTC. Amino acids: CASSLSHPTSSYEQYF.

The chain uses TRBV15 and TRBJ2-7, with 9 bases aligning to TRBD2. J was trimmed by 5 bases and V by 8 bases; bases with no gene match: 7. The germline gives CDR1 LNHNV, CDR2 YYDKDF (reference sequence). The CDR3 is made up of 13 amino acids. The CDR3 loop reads CATAASGIHEQYF. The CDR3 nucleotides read TGTGCCACCGCGGCTAGCGGGATCCACGAGCAGTACTTC. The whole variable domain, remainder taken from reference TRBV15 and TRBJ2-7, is DAMVIQNPRYQVTQFGKPVTLSCSQTLNHNVMYWYQQKSSQAPKLLFHYYDKDFNNEADTPDNFQSRRPNTSFCFLDIRSPGLGDTAMYLCATAASGIHEQYFGPGTRLTVT.

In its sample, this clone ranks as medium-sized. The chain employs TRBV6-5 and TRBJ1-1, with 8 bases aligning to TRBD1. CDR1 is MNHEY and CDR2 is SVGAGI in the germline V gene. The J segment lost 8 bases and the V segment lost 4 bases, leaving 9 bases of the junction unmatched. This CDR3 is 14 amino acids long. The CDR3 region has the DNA TGTGCCAGCAGTTCCATCGTTGACAGGGGCGAAGCTTTCTTT. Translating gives CASSSIVDRGEAFF.

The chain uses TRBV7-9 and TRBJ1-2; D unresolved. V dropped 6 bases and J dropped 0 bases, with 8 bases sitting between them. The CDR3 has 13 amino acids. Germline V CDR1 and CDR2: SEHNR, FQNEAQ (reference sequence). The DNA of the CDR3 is TGTGCCAGCAGTGGGAGGCCTAACTATGGCTACACCTTC. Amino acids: CASSGRPNYGYTF.

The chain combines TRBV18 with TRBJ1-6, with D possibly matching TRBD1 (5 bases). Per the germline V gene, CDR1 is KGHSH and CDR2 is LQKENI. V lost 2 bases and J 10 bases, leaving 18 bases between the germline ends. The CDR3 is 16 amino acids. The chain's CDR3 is CASSPNRGGVGSPLHF. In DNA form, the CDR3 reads TGTGCCAGCTCACCAAATCGGGGAGGGGTAGGCTCACCCCTCCACTTT.

CDR3 loop: CASSMGQGETYEQYF. The CDR3 DNA follows: TGCGCCAGCAGCATGGGACAGGGAGAAACCTACGAGCAGTACTTC. The chain couples TRBV5-1 to TRBJ2-7; 9 positions match TRBD1. The germline V gene encodes CDR1 SGHRS and CDR2 YFSETQ. The CDR3 has 15 residues. After removal of 4 bases from V and 2 bases from J, the junction contained 7 bases not matched to a gene.

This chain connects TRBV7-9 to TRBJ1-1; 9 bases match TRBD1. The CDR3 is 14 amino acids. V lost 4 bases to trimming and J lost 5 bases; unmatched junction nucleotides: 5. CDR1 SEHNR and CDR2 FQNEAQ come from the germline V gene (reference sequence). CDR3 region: CASSSDRGKTEAFF. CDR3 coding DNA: TGTGCCAGCAGCTCCGACAGGGGGAAAACTGAAGCTTTCTTT.

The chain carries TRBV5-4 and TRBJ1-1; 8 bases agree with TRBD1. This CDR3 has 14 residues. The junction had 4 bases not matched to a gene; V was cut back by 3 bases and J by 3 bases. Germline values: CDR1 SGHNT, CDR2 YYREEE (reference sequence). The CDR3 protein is CASSSTGDYTEAFF. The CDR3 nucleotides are TGTGCCAGCAGCTCGACAGGGGATTACACTGAAGCTTTCTTT. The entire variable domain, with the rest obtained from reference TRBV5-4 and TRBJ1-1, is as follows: ETGVTQSPTHLIKTRGQQVTLRCSSQSGHNTVSWYQQALGQGPQFIFQYYREEENGRGNFPPRFSGLQFPNYSSELNVNALELDDSALYLCASSSTGDYTEAFFGQGTRLTVV.

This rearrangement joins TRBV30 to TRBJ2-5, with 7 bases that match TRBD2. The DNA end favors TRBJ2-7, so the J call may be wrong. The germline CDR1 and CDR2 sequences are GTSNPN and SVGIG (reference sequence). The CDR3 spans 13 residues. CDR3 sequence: CAWIGEGNYEQYF. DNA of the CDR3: TGTGCCTGGATAGGGGAGGGGAACTACGAGCAGTACTTC.